Listed below are T cell receptor beta chains from one sample, sequenced in a study of blood T cell repertoires in COVID-19. Only in-frame clones appear in the TCRdb table, and some are missing; sequencing was by immunoSEQ multiplex PCR. Of under 150,000 clones listed, approximately 88% were seen once; the top ten hold around 26%. The sample consisted of peripheral blood. The source of these receptors is a human donor in a cohort sampled during active COVID-19. CDR3s include the opening cysteine and the closing phenylalanine or tryptophan. D genes are given only for firm matches. Clone size is given for some rows only: seen once, a few or many times, or a class if the clone is expanded.

clone_size d_call j_call v_call cdr3_aa cdr3_nt
NA TRBD2 TRBJ2-5 TRBV5-1 CASSCPSGGLCETQYF TGCGCCAGCAGCTGCCCTAGCGGGGGCTTATGCGAGACCCAGTACTTC
once TRBD1 TRBJ1-5 TRBV7-2 CASTRTGGGHQPQHF TGTGCCAGCACCCGGACAGGGGGAGGTCATCAGCCCCAGCATTTT
large TRBD1 TRBJ1-1 TRBV7-8 CASSLGQGNTEAFF TGTGCCAGCAGCCTAGGACAGGGAAACACTGAAGCTTTCTTT
NA NA TRBJ2-3 TRBV10-3 CAISDGDGAGADTQYF TGTGCCATCAGTGATGGGGATGGGGCAGGTGCAGATACGCAGTATTTT
NA TRBD1 TRBJ1-5 TRBV7-9 CASSGQGAQPQHF TGTGCCAGCAGTGGACAGGGGGCTCAGCCCCAGCATTTT
NA TRBD1 TRBJ2-3 TRBV24-1 CATSDPLAPTGRDTQYF TGTGCCACCAGTGATCCCCTGGCCCCGACAGGGCGAGATACGCAGTATTTT
many TRBD1 TRBJ2-1 TRBV4-2 CASSPSGTGTYNEQFF TGTGCCAGCAGCCCTTCCGGGACAGGGACCTACAATGAGCAGTTCTTC
NA TRBD1 TRBJ1-2 TRBV27 CASSLGTGEYGYTF TGTGCCAGCAGTTTAGGGACAGGGGAATATGGCTACACCTTC
once NA TRBJ2-5 TRBV10-1 CASERTGEEAQYF TGCGCCAGCGAAAGAACAGGGGAGGAGGCCCAGTACTTC
NA NA TRBJ1-2 TRBV5-5 CASSFGGNSGYTF TGTGCCAGCAGCTTCGGAGGGAACTCTGGCTACACCTTC
NA TRBD2 TRBJ2-7 TRBV2 CASSGRGVYEQYF TGTGCCAGCAGTGGGCGGGGGGTCTACGAGCAGTACTTC
NA TRBD2 TRBJ2-3 TRBV4-1 CASSQPGEGSDTQYF TGCGCCAGCAGCCAACCCGGGGAGGGGTCGGATACGCAGTATTTT
NA NA TRBJ2-3 TRBV6-5 CASSSGGGFTDTQYF TGTGCCAGCAGTTCTGGGGGGGGCTTTACAGATACGCAGTATTTT
NA TRBD2 TRBJ2-3 TRBV4-1 CASSQDSAGGTDTQYF TGCGCCAGCAGCCAAGATTCGGCGGGGGGGACAGATACGCAGTATTTT
few NA TRBJ1-1 TRBV7-9 CASSLGQSNTEAFF TGTGCCAGCAGCTTAGGGCAGTCGAACACTGAAGCTTTCTTT
NA TRBD1 TRBJ1-3 TRBV7-2 CASTRGTASGNTIYF TGTGCCAGCACCAGAGGGACAGCCTCTGGAAACACCATATATTTT
NA TRBD1 TRBJ1-2 TRBV12-3/TRBV12-4 CASSLGTGIYTF TGTGCCAGCAGTTTAGGGACAGGGATATACACCTTC
once NA TRBJ2-2 TRBV10-2 CASSSRDTGELFF TGCGCCAGCAGTTCTCGGGACACCGGGGAGCTGTTTTTT
few TRBD1 TRBJ1-6 TRBV6-6 CASSRPRTGASYNSPLHF TGTGCCAGCAGTCGCCCGAGGACAGGGGCGTCCTATAATTCACCCCTCCACTTT
NA NA TRBJ2-4 TRBV24-1 CATSDLITRPAKNIQYF TGTGCCACCAGTGATTTGATCACTAGACCAGCCAAAAACATTCAGTACTTC
NA NA TRBJ1-5 TRBV6-5 CASRSLGGLNQPQHF TGTGCCAGCAGATCCCTCGGGGGTTTGAATCAGCCCCAGCATTTT
NA NA TRBJ1-4 TRBV4-3 CASSQDRWRVEKLFF TGCGCCAGCAGCCAAGATCGGTGGAGGGTCGAAAAACTGTTTTTT
NA TRBD1 TRBJ1-2 TRBV27 CASSLTGEYGYTF TGTGCCAGCAGCCTGACAGGGGAATATGGCTACACCTTC
NA NA TRBJ2-2 TRBV19 CASSRGITGELFF TGTGCCAGTAGTCGAGGCATCACCGGGGAGCTGTTTTTT
NA NA TRBJ1-1 TRBV19 CASSALTGRWGAFF TGTGCCAGTAGTGCGTTAACAGGGCGCTGGGGAGCTTTCTTT
NA TRBD1 TRBJ1-6 TRBV30 CAWSVTGGNSPLHF TGTGCCTGGAGTGTGACAGGGGGTAATTCACCCCTCCACTTT
many TRBD1 TRBJ1-5 TRBV6-5 CASRRDSYSNQPQHF TGTGCCAGCAGACGGGACAGCTATAGCAATCAGCCCCAGCATTTT
NA TRBD1 TRBJ2-1 TRBV12-3/TRBV12-4 CASSASGGEQFF TGTGCCAGCAGTGCTTCAGGGGGAGAGCAGTTCTTC
NA TRBD2 TRBJ2-3 TRBV24-1 CATSAGGTDTQYF TGTGCTACCTCAGCGGGGGGAACAGATACGCAGTATTTT
NA TRBD1 TRBJ2-7 TRBV6-5 CASQEGQGPYEQYF TGTGCCAGCCAGGAGGGACAGGGACCCTACGAGCAGTACTTC
NA TRBD1 TRBJ2-7 TRBV19 CASSLSGQGYPYEQYF TGTGCCAGTAGTCTCTCAGGACAGGGTTACCCCTACGAGCAGTACTTC
NA NA TRBJ2-5 TRBV4-2 CASSPGPSETQYF TGTGCCAGCAGCCCGGGTCCATCGGAGACCCAGTACTTC
NA TRBD1 TRBJ2-7 TRBV9 CASSVQQGPVYEQYF TGTGCCAGCAGCGTCCAACAGGGGCCAGTCTACGAGCAGTACTTC
NA NA TRBJ1-3 TRBV9 CASSETGPGNTIYF TGTGCCAGCAGCGAAACAGGGCCTGGAAACACCATATATTTT
NA NA TRBJ2-2 TRBV6-1 CASTRTGELFF TGTGCCAGCACTAGAACCGGGGAGCTGTTTTTT
NA TRBD1 TRBJ2-7 TRBV5-1 CASSFRTGLAYEQYF TGCGCCAGCAGCTTCCGGACAGGGTTGGCCTACGAGCAGTACTTC